This record looks at one TCR beta chain sequence and its context. Its antigen remains unidentified. The protocol was immunoSEQ multiplex PCR, while the TCRdb copy is restricted to in-frame clones and leaves out a portion. This sample has about 1.1 million clones; around 77% occur once, and the top ten carry 0.89%. Germline V CDR1 and CDR2: MNHEY, SMNVEV (reference sequence). The CDR3 is made up of 16 amino acids. J lost 2 bases, V lost 5 bases, and 4 bases had no gene match. The data stem from a study of shared clonotypes between healthy human individuals. Study conclusions and caveats: All-four-donor shared clonotypes had higher generation probabilities than non-shared clonotypes did. Richness estimates generally favored naive over memory subsets. Depth of sequencing was expected to influence donor clonotype sharing. At large depth, rarefaction still showed sorted-subset sequencing to be incomplete.

The chain couples TRBV27 to TRBJ2-5; 14 nucleotides match TRBD2. This clonotype originated in a man in his late teens or twenties in good health. Some clones in this sample may be carry-over from other donors' samples. The sequencing sample was made of memory CD4+ T cells from PBMCs. Noted subset: CD45RA-negative fraction. The CDR3 is CASSLGLAGAQETQYF. CDR3 bases: TGTGCCAGCAGTCTGGGACTAGCGGGGGCTCAAGAGACCCAGTACTTC.